This T cell receptor beta chain derives from a study of CD8 T cells in Susac syndrome. CDR3 length: 16 amino acids. CDR1 and CDR2 (germline): LGHNA, YSLEER. The V end was cut by 0 bases, the J end by 0 bases, with 6 bases between. With random hexamers, roughly 0.45 to 1 ug RNA was reverse transcribed. From the immunoSEQ multiplex PCR reads, TCRdb called clonotypes with MiXCR, one entry per CDR3 protein. The data hold 55,000 to 85,000 distinct CDR3 sequences, with under 96% observed a single time. The V call is TRBV4-3, the J call TRBJ2-6, with D uncertain. This receptor was obtained from a human donor with multiple sclerosis. The specimen was CD4+ T cells from PBMCs. The CDR3 spells CASSQDVGSGANVLTF. The DNA for the CDR3 is TGCGCCAGCAGCCAAGATGTGGGCTCTGGGGCCAACGTCCTGACTTTC.